This T cell receptor beta chain is drawn from a study of Graves' ophthalmopathy and Graves' hyperthyroidism. This clonotype was seen repeatedly, ten times or more. RNA transcripts served as template for amplifying TCR beta CDR3 sequences. HTBI primers were employed in first-round RT-PCR, then a second-round multiplex PCR followed. TCRdb processed the multiplex PCR reads anew with MiXCR; each CDR3 protein has one entry. Here the sample spans 340,000 or so distinct CDR3 sequences, 15% to 20% being singletons. The V end was cut by 4 bases, the J end by 1 base, with 7 bases between. Germline assignment: CDR1 LNHNV and CDR2 YYDKDF (reference sequence). This CDR3 comprises 13 residues.

Input material: peripheral blood. The chain recombines TRBV15 with TRBJ1-1; D not resolved. The sequence was obtained from an adult man with Graves' ophthalmopathy. This CDR3 is CATSITGNTEAFF. CDR3 nucleotides: TGTGCCACCAGCATAACGGGGAACACTGAAGCTTTCTTT.